The entry below describes one TCR beta chain. The authors negatively isolated CD8+ and CD4+ T cells and FACS-enriched TEMRA cells. RNA amounts of roughly 0.45 to 1 ug underwent reverse transcription with random hexamers. Amplification of TCR beta CDR3 spanned 54 Vbeta and 13 Jbeta via immunoSEQ multiplex PCR. MiXCR was run by TCRdb on the immunoSEQ multiplex PCR reads, yielding one entry per CDR3 protein. This sample yields around 170,000 distinct CDR3 sequences, of which around 95% are seen a single time; around 0.092% belongs to the top ten. The trim removed 6 bases at V and 5 bases at J, leaving 8 bases unmatched. Germline V lookup: CDR1 KGHDR, CDR2 SFDVKD. The CDR3 is 15 amino acids. This sample stems from a study of CD8 T cells in Susac syndrome. Study information: Patients with Susac syndrome who were sequenced included more than five with active disease and fewer than ten in remission. At the time of blood draw, patients with Susac syndrome were therapy-naive, receiving corticosteroids, or receiving intravenous immunoglobulin alone.

Specimen: CD4+ T cells from PBMCs. The source is a human donor with Susac syndrome. The chain links TRBV24-1 to TRBJ2-1, with 8 bases fitting TRBD1. In DNA, the CDR3 is TGTGCCACCAGTCACCAGGGGGCGGGCCACAATGAGCAGTTCTTC. Translated, it gives CATSHQGAGHNEQFF.